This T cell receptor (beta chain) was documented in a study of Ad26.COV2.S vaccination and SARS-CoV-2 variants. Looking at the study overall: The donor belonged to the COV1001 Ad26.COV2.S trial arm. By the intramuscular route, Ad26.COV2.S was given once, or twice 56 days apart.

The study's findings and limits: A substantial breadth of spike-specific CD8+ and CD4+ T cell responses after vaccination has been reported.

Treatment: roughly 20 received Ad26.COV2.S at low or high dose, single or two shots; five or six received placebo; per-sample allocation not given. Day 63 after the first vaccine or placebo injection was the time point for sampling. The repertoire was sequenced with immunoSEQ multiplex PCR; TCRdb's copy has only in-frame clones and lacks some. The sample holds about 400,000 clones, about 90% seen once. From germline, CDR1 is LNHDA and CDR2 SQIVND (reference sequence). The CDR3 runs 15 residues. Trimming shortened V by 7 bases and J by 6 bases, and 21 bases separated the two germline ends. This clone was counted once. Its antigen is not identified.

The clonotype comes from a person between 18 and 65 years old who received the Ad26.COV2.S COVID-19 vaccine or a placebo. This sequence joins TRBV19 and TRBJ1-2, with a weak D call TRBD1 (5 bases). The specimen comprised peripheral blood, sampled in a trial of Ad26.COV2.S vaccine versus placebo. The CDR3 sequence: CASTRSQGVINGYTF. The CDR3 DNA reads TGTGCCAGTACCAGAAGTCAGGGAGTAATCAATGGCTACACCTTC.